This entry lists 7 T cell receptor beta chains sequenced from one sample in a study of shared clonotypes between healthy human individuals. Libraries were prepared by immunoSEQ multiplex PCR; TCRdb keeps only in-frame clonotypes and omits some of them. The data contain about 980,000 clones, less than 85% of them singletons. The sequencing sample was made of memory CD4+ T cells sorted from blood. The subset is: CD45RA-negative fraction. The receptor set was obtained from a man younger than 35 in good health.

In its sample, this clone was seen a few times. The CDR3 DNA follows: TGTGCCTGGAGTTTGAAGGGGATGGTTGGCTACACCTTC. This gives the protein CAWSLKGMVGYTF. The V and J genes are TRBV30 and TRBJ1-2; possibly TRBD1 for D (5 bases). The CDR3 is made up of 13 amino acids. CDR1 is GTSNPN, CDR2 SVGIG, per germline (reference sequence). With 2 bases removed from V and 7 bases from J, the gap between germline ends came to 14 bases.

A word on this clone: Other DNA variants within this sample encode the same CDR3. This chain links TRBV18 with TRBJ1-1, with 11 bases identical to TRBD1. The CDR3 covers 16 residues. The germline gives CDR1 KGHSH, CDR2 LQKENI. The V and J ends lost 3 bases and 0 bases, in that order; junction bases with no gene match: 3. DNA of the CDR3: TGTGCCAGCTCACCGGGGACAGGGGGTTTGAACACTGAAGCTTTCTTT. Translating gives CASSPGTGGLNTEAFF.

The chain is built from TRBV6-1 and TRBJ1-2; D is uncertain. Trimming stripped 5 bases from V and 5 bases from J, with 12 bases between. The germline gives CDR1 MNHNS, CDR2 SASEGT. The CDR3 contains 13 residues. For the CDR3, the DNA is TGTGCCAGCAGTCCCCAACTACGGTATGGCTACACCTTC. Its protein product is CASSPQLRYGYTF.

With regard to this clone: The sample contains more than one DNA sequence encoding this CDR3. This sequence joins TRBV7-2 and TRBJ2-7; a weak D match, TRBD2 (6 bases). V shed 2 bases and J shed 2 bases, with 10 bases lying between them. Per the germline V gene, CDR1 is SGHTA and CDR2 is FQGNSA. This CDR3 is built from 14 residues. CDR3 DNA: TGTGCCAGCAGCTTACAGGGCGGGGCCTACGAGCAGTACTTC. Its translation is CASSLQGGAYEQYF.

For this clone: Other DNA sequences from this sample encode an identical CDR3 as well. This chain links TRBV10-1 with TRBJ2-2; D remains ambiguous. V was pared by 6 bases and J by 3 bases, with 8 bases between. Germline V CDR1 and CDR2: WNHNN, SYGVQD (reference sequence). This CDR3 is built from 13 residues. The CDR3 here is CASRDGYTGELFF. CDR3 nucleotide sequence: TGCGCCAGCAGGGACGGGTACACCGGGGAGCTGTTTTTT.

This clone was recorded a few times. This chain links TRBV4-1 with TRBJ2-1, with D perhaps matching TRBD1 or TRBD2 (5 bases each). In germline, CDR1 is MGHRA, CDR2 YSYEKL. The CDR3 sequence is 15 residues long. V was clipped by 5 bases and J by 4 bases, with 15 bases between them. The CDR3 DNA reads TGCGCCAGCAGCGGGGAGTCTGGGGGTTACAATGAGCAGTTCTTC. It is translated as CASSGESGGYNEQFF.

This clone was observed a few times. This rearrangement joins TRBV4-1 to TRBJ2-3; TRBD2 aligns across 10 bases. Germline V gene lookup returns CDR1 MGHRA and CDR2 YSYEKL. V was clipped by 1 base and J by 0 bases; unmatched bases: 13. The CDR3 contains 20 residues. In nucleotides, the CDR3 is TGCGCCAGCAGCCAAGGGCCTAGCGGGAGAGGTGACCCTAGCACAGATACGCAGTATTTT. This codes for CASSQGPSGRGDPSTDTQYF.